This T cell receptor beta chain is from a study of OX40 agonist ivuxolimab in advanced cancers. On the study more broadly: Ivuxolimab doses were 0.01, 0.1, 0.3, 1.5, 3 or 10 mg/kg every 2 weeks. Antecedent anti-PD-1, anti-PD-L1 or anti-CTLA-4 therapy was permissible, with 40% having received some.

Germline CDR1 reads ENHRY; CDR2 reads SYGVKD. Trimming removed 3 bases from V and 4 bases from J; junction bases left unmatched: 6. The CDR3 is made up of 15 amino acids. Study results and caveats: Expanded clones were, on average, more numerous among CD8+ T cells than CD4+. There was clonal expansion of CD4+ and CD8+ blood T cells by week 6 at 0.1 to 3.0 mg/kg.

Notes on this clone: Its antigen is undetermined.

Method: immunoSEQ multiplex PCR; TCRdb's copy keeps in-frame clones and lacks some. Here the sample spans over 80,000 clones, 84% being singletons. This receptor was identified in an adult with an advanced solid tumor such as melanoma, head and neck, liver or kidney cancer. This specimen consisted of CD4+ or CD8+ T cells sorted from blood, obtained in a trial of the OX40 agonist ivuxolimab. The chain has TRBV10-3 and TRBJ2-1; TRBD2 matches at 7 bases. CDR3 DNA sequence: TGTGCCATCAGTGAACCGGGACTACAATACAATGAGCAGTTCTTC. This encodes CAISEPGLQYNEQFF.